This TCR beta chain was sequenced for a study of blood T cells in healthy people across ages. Findings and caveats of the study: Both naive CD4+ cell counts and diversity were greater in long-lived donors than in aged donors. Age advanced and TCR beta diversity per million T cells fell, roughly linearly.

Healthy individuals of Caucasian origin from Russia, aged about 6 to 95, served as donors. Sample-barcoded 5' priming and a J-beta primer mix drove a second PCR of 7 to 11 cycles. A tag from a template-switch adaptor with 12 random nucleotides marked each cDNA molecule. TCRdb reprocessed the 5' RACE reads via MiXCR and lists one record per CDR3 protein. The sample has fewer than 1 million distinct CDR3 sequences, under 45% seen once. Comment on this clonotype: Its antigen remains unidentified.

Trimming left V 6 bases short and J 1 base short, with 7 bases between. The CDR3 covers 11 residues. CDR1 and CDR2 from the germline V gene are DFQATT and SNEGSKA (reference sequence). The source of this sequence is a man aged 55-75 years in good health. Sequenced material: blood. The V call is TRBV20-1, the J call TRBJ2-7, with D perhaps matching TRBD2 (6 bases). CDR3 in amino acids: CSAEGSYEQYF. CDR3 DNA: TGCAGTGCGGAGGGTTCCTACGAGCAGTACTTC.